One sample yielded the 29 T cell receptor beta chains listed below, sequenced in a study of cytomegalovirus exposure and HLA in healthy donors. PCR employed 60 Vbeta and 13 Jbeta primers. TCRdb keeps only in-frame clones here, not all; method: immunoSEQ multiplex PCR. The sample has 120,000 to 150,000 clones; about 84% are singletons. Sequencing input: PBMCs. These receptors were taken from a male donor in good health and CMV-seronegative.

The chain links TRBV5-5 to TRBJ1-5; TRBD1 might be the D (6 bases). Between the trimmed V and J ends, which lost 3 bases and 4 bases, there was a span of 14 bases. Germline CDR1 reads SGHKS; CDR2 reads YYEKEE (reference sequence). The CDR3 extends over 15 amino acids. CDR3 nucleotide sequence: TGTGCCAGCAGCTCATTACAGGGATCGAATCAGCCCCAGCATTTT. Protein: CASSSLQGSNQPQHF.

The genes are TRBV11-2 and TRBJ1-6, with unresolved D. V lost 3 bases and J 5 bases, leaving 11 bases between the germline ends. The CDR3 runs 15 residues. The germline CDR1 and CDR2 sequences are SGHAT and FQNNGV. CDR3 sequence reads: CASSFRDTNNSPLHF. The CDR3 coding sequence is TGTGCCAGCAGCTTCCGCGACACCAATAATTCACCCCTCCACTTT.

This clone appeared a single time. The chain uses TRBV6-5 and TRBJ2-7, with TRBD1 identical over 9 bases. V dropped 5 bases and J dropped 2; count of bases not matched to a gene: 7. The CDR3 runs to 15 residues. Germline CDR1 is MNHEY and CDR2 is SVGAGI. Here the CDR3 DNA reads TGTGCCAGCAGTGCTCCGGGACAGGGAACCTACGAGCAGTACTTC. Protein product: CASSAPGQGTYEQYF.

This clone was seen a few times. This chain connects TRBV7-9 to TRBJ1-4; 7 nucleotides line up with TRBD1. J gave up 5 bases and V 3 bases, and 12 bases lay outside the gene matches. The CDR3 totals 17 residues. Looked up from germline, CDR1 is SEHNR and CDR2 is FQNEAQ (reference sequence). Written as DNA, the CDR3 is TGTGCCAGCAGCTTCCCCGGGACAGTAGAAAGAAATGAAAAACTGTTTTTT. It encodes CASSFPGTVERNEKLFF.

The table lists this clone with a few counts. The rearrangement uses TRBV5-1 and TRBJ2-3; 8 positions match TRBD2. The length of the CDR3 is 14 residues. Germline CDR1 is SGHRS and CDR2 is YFSETQ. V lost 1 base, J lost 3 bases, and 1 base stayed unmatched. CDR3 DNA sequence: TGCGCCAGCAGCTTGACTAGCGGAACAGATACGCAGTATTTT. Translation gives CASSLTSGTDTQYF.

The chain joins TRBV19 to TRBJ1-2; D not resolved. V was shortened by 5 bases and J by 6 bases, with 19 bases between the two germline ends. This CDR3 has 15 amino acids. Germline V gene sequence: CDR1 LNHDA, CDR2 SQIVND (reference sequence). DNA for the CDR3: TGTGCCAGTAGTCCCTCGGACCTCCTCGGGGATGGCTACACCTTC. Translation: CASSPSDLLGDGYTF.

This clone was seen a few times. The chain combines TRBV6-5 with TRBJ2-2; 10 bases agree with TRBD1. V trimming: 5 bases; J trimming: 4 bases; junction bases outside the gene matches: 4. The CDR3 contains 15 residues. Germline V gene data show CDR1 as MNHEY and CDR2 as SVGAGI. CDR3 sequence reads: CASSTDRGFTGELFF. CDR3 DNA: TGTGCCAGCAGTACGGACAGGGGGTTCACCGGGGAGCTGTTTTTT.

The chain recombines TRBV6-5 with TRBJ1-1; 10 nucleotides match TRBD1. The CDR3 is 15 residues long. Trimming took 7 bases from V and 5 from J; bases not matched to a gene: 10. Germline assignment: CDR1 MNHEY and CDR2 SVGAGI. The CDR3, as DNA: TGTGCCAGCATTAGCCGTAGGACAGGGGGGACTGAAGCTTTCTTT. This sequence encodes CASISRRTGGTEAFF.

V usage is TRBV11-2 and J usage is TRBJ2-7; the match to TRBD1 covers 10 bases. The CDR3 runs 14 residues. After removal of 8 bases from V and 2 bases from J, the junction contained 6 bases not matched to a gene. Germline V gene data show CDR1 as SGHAT and CDR2 as FQNNGV. This CDR3 reads CASQSGQGAYEQYF. The CDR3 nucleotides are TGTGCCAGCCAGAGTGGACAGGGGGCCTACGAGCAGTACTTC.

V gene TRBV19 combines with J gene TRBJ1-1; possible D gene TRBD1, 6 bases. Germline lookup yields CDR1 LNHDA and CDR2 SQIVND (reference sequence). V was shortened by 10 bases and J by 1 base, with 13 bases between the two germline ends. This CDR3 comprises 13 residues. CDR3 DNA sequence: TGTGCCACCAAGGGGGAAGAGAACACTGAAGCTTTCTTT. Translating gives CATKGEENTEAFF.

This chain joins TRBV19 and TRBJ1-5; 9 positions agree with TRBD1. The V gene end was trimmed by 6 bases and the J gene end by 2 bases; junction bases not matched to a gene: 5. CDR1 LNHDA and CDR2 SQIVND come from the germline V gene (reference sequence). The CDR3 sequence is 15 residues long. Here the CDR3 reads CASRGQGMGNQPQHF. CDR3 bases: TGTGCCAGTAGGGGACAGGGTATGGGCAATCAGCCCCAGCATTTT.

The rearrangement uses TRBV6-1 and TRBJ2-7; perhaps TRBD1 as D (5 bases). The CDR3 is made up of 14 amino acids. Germline CDR1 is MNHNS and CDR2 is SASEGT. Trimming shortened V by 3 bases and J by 2 bases, and 11 bases separated the two germline ends. The DNA of the CDR3 is TGTGCCAGCAGTGACCCTGACAGCACCTACGAGCAGTACTTC. It codes for CASSDPDSTYEQYF.

The chain joins TRBV7-9 to TRBJ1-2, with D possibly being TRBD1 (5 bases). Germline V lookup: CDR1 SEHNR, CDR2 FQNEAQ (reference sequence). The V end lost 10 bases, the J end lost 7 bases, and 16 bases lay between the germline ends. This CDR3 contains 12 residues. The CDR3 sequence: CATQGEGIGYTF. The CDR3 DNA reads TGTGCCACCCAAGGGGAAGGAATTGGCTACACCTTC.

The V gene is TRBV6-5, the J gene TRBJ1-2, with TRBD1 as a possible D gene (6 bases). This CDR3 comprises 13 residues. V shed 7 bases and J shed 4 bases, with 13 bases lying between them. Germline V gene sequence: CDR1 MNHEY, CDR2 SVGAGI. CDR3 protein: CASILQGFYGYTF. CDR3 DNA sequence: TGTGCCAGCATCCTACAGGGATTCTATGGCTACACCTTC.

This chain links TRBV15 with TRBJ2-1, with TRBD2 matching over 7 bases. V was clipped by 10 bases and J by 7 bases; unmatched bases: 10. The germline CDR1 and CDR2 sequences are LNHNV and YYDKDF (reference sequence). CDR3 length equals 13 residues. CDR3 region: CARPRTGGNEQFF. As DNA, the CDR3 is TGTGCCAGACCCCGGACGGGGGGAAATGAGCAGTTCTTC.

V usage is TRBV6-1 and J usage is TRBJ2-2, with a possible D match to TRBD2 (5 bases). Germline V CDR1 and CDR2: MNHNS, SASEGT. V was clipped by 4 bases and J by 6 bases, with 15 bases between them. The CDR3 is 15 amino acids. CDR3 sequence: CASSARPERAGELFF. DNA of the CDR3: TGTGCCAGCAGTGCCCGCCCGGAGAGGGCCGGGGAGCTGTTTTTT.

J is TRBJ2-7 and V is TRBV27; no firm D call. This CDR3 is built from 12 residues. V was cut by 7 bases and J by 7 bases, with 14 bases left in between. Germline V gene data show CDR1 as MNHEY and CDR2 as SMNVEV (reference sequence). Written as DNA, the CDR3 is TGTGCCAGCAAGCGCGGTTTCGGAGAGCAGTACTTC. Its protein is CASKRGFGEQYF.

V gene TRBV11-2 combines with J gene TRBJ2-7, with D unclear. Trimming removed 0 bases from V and 2 bases from J, with 11 bases in between. Germline V lookup: CDR1 SGHAT, CDR2 FQNNGV. The CDR3 runs 15 residues. The CDR3 loop reads CASSLDVLLAYEQYF. CDR3 in DNA: TGTGCCAGCAGCTTAGATGTCCTCCTCGCCTACGAGCAGTACTTC.

This clone occurred once. The CDR3 reads CASSVVLAGINEQFF. CDR3 DNA sequence: TGTGCCAGCAGCGTAGTCCTAGCGGGGATCAATGAGCAGTTCTTC. This chain links TRBV9 with TRBJ2-1, with 9 bases matching TRBD2. The germline CDR1 and CDR2 sequences are SGDLS and YYNGEE. This CDR3 has 15 amino acids. V trimming: 0 bases; J trimming: 6 bases; junction bases outside the gene matches: 4.

The rearrangement links TRBV19 to TRBJ1-2; unclear D gene. Germline values: CDR1 LNHDA, CDR2 SQIVND (reference sequence). This CDR3 comprises 16 residues. V lost 0 bases to trimming and J lost 4 bases, with 15 bases between them. CDR3 sequence reads: CASSIDVHRRGYGYTF. DNA of the CDR3: TGTGCCAGTAGTATAGACGTACACCGACGGGGCTATGGCTACACCTTC. The full variable domain, rest sourced from reference TRBV19 and TRBJ1-2, is DGGITQSPKYLFRKEGQNVTLSCEQNLNHDAMYWYRQDPGQGLRLIYYSQIVNDFQKGDIAEGYSVSREKKESFPLTVTSAQKNPTAFYLCASSIDVHRRGYGYTFGSGTRLTVV.

V and J are TRBV5-5 and TRBJ1-2; 8 nucleotides match TRBD1. V lost 4 bases, J lost 3 bases, and 14 bases stayed unmatched. The germline V gene encodes CDR1 SGHKS and CDR2 YYEKEE (reference sequence). The CDR3 length is 17 residues. DNA of the CDR3: TGTGCCAGCAGCCTGCTCAATGGACAGGGCTTACACTATGGCTACACCTTC. It translates to CASSLLNGQGLHYGYTF.

J is TRBJ1-3 and V is TRBV10-3; D is ambiguous. Trimming removed 3 bases from V and 0 bases from J, with 6 bases in between. The CDR3 spans 14 residues. Germline CDR1 and CDR2: ENHRY and SYGVKD. This CDR3 reads CAISDDISGNTIYF. In nucleotides, the CDR3 is TGTGCCATCAGTGACGACATCTCTGGAAACACCATATATTTT.

The V call is TRBV18, the J call TRBJ2-1; possibly TRBD1 for D (5 bases). CDR1 and CDR2 from the germline V gene are KGHSH and LQKENI. This CDR3 spans 15 amino acids. The V end was cut by 4 bases, the J end by 2 bases, with 12 bases between. CDR3 residues: CASSLTQGTYNEQFF. CDR3 in DNA: TGTGCCAGCTCACTAACTCAGGGAACCTACAATGAGCAGTTCTTC.

V and J are TRBV30 and TRBJ2-7; TRBD1 is a possible D gene (6 bases). The CDR3 totals 14 residues. The V end was cut by 4 bases, the J end by 5 bases, with 18 bases between. CDR1 is GTSNPN and CDR2 is SVGIG in the germline V gene (reference sequence). The CDR3 is CAWTVWGLGDEQYF. CDR3 DNA: TGTGCCTGGACAGTCTGGGGGCTGGGAGACGAGCAGTACTTC.

V and J are TRBV5-6 and TRBJ2-3; 9 bases map to TRBD1. V shed 1 base and J 6 bases; nucleotides not matched to a gene: 9. CDR1 and CDR2 (germline): SGHDT, YYEEEE. The CDR3 covers 16 residues. In DNA, the CDR3 is TGTGCCAGCAGCTTGTGGGGACAGGGAAAAGGTGATACGCAGTATTTT. Its protein is CASSLWGQGKGDTQYF.

The J gene is TRBJ1-2, the V gene TRBV10-3; a weak D match, TRBD1 (6 bases). The CDR3 covers 12 residues. Germline loops: CDR1 ENHRY, CDR2 SYGVKD. Trimming removed 6 bases from V and 7 bases from J, with 12 bases in between. CDR3 DNA sequence: TGTGCCATCAGGGAGCAGACAGGTGGCTACACCTTC. Protein: CAIREQTGGYTF.

This clone was seen a few times. The V gene is TRBV5-1, the J gene TRBJ2-1, with D possibly TRBD1 on 5 matching bases. V lost 4 bases, J lost 7 bases, and 15 bases lay in between. CDR3 length equals 14 residues. Germline V gives CDR1 SGHRS, CDR2 YFSETQ. The DNA for the CDR3 is TGCGCCAGCAGCCCAAGGGGTGATGGTAATGAGCAGTTCTTC. The encoded protein is CASSPRGDGNEQFF.

The chain is built from TRBV5-6 and TRBJ1-1; D ambiguous. This CDR3 has 15 residues. V dropped 3 bases and J dropped 0 bases, with 12 bases sitting between them. Germline V gene lookup returns CDR1 SGHDT and CDR2 YYEEEE. Here the CDR3 reads CASSSPGYLNTEAFF. The CDR3 coding sequence is TGTGCCAGCAGCTCGCCGGGATACTTGAACACTGAAGCTTTCTTT.

The chain combines TRBV27 with TRBJ1-2; D possibly corresponds to TRBD1 (6 bases). The V and J ends lost 2 bases and 0 bases respectively, with 16 bases between them. The CDR3 is 17 amino acids. CDR1 is MNHEY, CDR2 SMNVEV, per germline (reference sequence). CDR3 sequence (DNA): TGTGCCAGCAGTTTAGCCCACAGGGTAGGGACTAACTATGGCTACACCTTC. This gives the protein CASSLAHRVGTNYGYTF.